This T cell receptor beta chain was documented in a study of blood T cell repertoires in COVID-19 (dated by TCRdb to the early 2020s). Some background on the complete study: The collaborator samples originated in the United States, Italy and Spain and spanned the acute and convalescent phases of COVID-19. A de-identified subject ID, COVID-19 status, age in years and sex were almost always included in the sample metadata. Where HLA class I and class II types were available, the types were taken from metadata supplied by the sample provider, not from assay-based typing. The dataset comprised deeply sampled blood TCRbeta repertoires from subjects exposed to, actively infected with, or recovered from COVID-19. The repertoires were made available in a free public database intended to serve as a resource for research on the immune response to SARS-CoV-2. The prospective study material was composed of cDNA or gDNA derived from T cells, B-cell-depleted T cells, or PBMCs. The samples were drawn from two sources: the first 160 participants of the ongoing ImmuneRACE study, and over 1,000 subjects contributed by 6 global collaborators. Study-wide findings and limitations: How much clinical and demographic metadata was included differed by source and by participant, and the metadata was provided uncurated.

In Seattle, one collaborating source enrolled patients while the infection was active and tracked those patients longitudinally over the course of disease. The collaborating institutions used their own protocols to collect whole blood in K2EDTA tubes. For TCRbeta analysis, collaborators shipped samples in one of three forms: frozen whole blood, isolated PBMCs, or DNA extracted from either of those sample types. TCRbeta CDR3 regions were amplified from genomic DNA using the immunoSEQ Assay, a bias-controlled multiplex PCR. Concerning the study's data processing: The number of nucleated cells in each sample was estimated by amplification of reference gene primers within the assay. To quantify the absolute abundance of each unique TCRbeta CDR3 rearrangement, sequence reads were collapsed and filtered. For each sample, productive Simpson clonality was calculated as the square root of Simpson's diversity index across productive rearrangements. TCRdb obtained this table from immuneACCESS and retained in-frame rearrangements with V and J assigned. These tables miss some clones; where compared with another copy, unresolved V genes account for less than half of the shortfall, and the remainder is unexplained. Clonal size and the V and J genes are those of that table, whereas D and trimming came from the DNA. The sample data list approximately 100,000 clones, and around nine tenths of these were observed just once. Around 4% of the sample is taken by the ten largest.

With respect to this clone: Its antigen has not been determined. Base qualities are not recorded, but no much larger clone differs from it by a single base.

CDR1 MNHNY and CDR2 SVGAGI were looked up in the germline V gene (reference sequence). Trimming accounts for 6 bases at V and 7 bases at J, while the number of junction bases matched to no gene is 7. The CDR3 starts with the cysteine, ends with the phenylalanine, and has 15 residues. Only the CDR3 region is kept as DNA, spanning 45 bases read in frame from base 1. The chain is made from TRBV6-6 and TRBJ2-3; 13 of the junction bases match TRBD2. Source material: peripheral blood. The receptor's source is a human donor with COVID-19, enrolled during active disease. The donor label of this sample is uncertain. The CDR3 loop reads CASRTRTSGGYTQYF. The nucleotide sequence reads TGTGCCAGCAGAACTCGGACTAGCGGGGGTTATACGCAGTATTTT.